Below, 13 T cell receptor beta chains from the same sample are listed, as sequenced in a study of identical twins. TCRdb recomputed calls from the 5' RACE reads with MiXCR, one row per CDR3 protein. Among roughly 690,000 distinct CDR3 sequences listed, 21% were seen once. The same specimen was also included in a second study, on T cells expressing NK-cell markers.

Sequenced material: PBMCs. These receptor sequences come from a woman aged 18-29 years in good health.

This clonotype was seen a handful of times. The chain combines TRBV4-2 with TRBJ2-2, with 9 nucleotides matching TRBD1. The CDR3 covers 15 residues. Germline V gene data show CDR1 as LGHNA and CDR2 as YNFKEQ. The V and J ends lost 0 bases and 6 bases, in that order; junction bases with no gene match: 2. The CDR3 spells CASSQETGGAGELFF. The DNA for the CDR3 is TGTGCCAGCAGCCAAGAGACAGGGGGTGCCGGGGAGCTGTTTTTT.

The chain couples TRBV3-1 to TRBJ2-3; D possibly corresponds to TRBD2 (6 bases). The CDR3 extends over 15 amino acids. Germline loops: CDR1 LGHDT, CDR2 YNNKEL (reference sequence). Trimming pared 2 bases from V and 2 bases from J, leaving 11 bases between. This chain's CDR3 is CASSQTDYVTDTQYF. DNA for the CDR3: TGTGCCAGCAGCCAAACGGACTACGTCACAGATACGCAGTATTTT.

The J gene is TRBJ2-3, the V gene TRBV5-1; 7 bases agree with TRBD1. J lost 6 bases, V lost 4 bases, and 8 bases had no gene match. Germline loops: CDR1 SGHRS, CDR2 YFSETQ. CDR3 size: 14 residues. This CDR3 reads CASSRETGADTQYF. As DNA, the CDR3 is TGCGCCAGCAGCAGAGAAACAGGGGCGGATACGCAGTATTTT.

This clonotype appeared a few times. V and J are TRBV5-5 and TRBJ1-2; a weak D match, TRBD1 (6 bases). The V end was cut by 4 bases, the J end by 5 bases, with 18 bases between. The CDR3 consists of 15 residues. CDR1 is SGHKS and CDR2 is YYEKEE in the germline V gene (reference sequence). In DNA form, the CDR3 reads TGTGCCAGCAGCCAAACACAGGGTGGGTTGTATGGCTACACCTTC. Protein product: CASSQTQGGLYGYTF. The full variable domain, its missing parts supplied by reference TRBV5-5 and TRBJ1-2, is DAGVTQSPTHLIKTRGQQVTLRCSPISGHKSVSWYQQVLGQGPQFIFQYYEKEERGRGNFPDRFSARQFPNYSSELNVNALLLGDSALYLCASSQTQGGLYGYTFGSGTRLTVV.

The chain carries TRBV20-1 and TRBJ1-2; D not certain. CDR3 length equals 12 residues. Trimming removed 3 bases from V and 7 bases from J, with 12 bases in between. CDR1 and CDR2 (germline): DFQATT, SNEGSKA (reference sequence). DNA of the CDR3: TGCAGTGCTAGGAAATTTAGAGGTGGCTACACCTTC. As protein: CSARKFRGGYTF.

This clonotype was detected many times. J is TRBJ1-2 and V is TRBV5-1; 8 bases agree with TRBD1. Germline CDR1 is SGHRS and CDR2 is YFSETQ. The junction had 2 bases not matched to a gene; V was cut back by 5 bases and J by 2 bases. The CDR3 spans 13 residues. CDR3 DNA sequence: TGCGCCAGCAGTGGGACAGGCAACTATGGCTACACCTTC. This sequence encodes CASSGTGNYGYTF.

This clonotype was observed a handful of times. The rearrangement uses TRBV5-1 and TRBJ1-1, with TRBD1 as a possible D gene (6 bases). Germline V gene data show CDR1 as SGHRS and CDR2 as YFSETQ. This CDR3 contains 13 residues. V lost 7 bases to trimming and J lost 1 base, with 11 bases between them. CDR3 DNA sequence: TGCGCCAGCGCGATGACAGGGAACACTGAAGCTTTCTTT. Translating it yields CASAMTGNTEAFF.

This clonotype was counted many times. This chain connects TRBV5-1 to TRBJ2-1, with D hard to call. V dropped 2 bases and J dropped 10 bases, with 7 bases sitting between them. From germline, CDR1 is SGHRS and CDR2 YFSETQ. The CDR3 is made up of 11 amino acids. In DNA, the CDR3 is TGCGCCAGCAGCTTACTTCGGGAGCAGTTCTTC. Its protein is CASSLLREQFF.

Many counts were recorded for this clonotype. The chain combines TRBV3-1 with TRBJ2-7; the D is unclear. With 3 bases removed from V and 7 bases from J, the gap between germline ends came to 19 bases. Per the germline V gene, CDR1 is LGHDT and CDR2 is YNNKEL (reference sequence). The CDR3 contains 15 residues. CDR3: CASSHQGNSPGEQYF. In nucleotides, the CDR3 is TGTGCCAGCAGCCACCAAGGGAACAGCCCCGGGGAGCAGTACTTC.

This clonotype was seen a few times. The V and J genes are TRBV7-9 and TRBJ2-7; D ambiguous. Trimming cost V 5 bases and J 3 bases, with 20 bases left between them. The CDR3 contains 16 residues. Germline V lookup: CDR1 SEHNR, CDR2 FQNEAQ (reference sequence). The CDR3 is CASSPAVISTYYEQYF. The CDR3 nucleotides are TGTGCCAGCAGCCCCGCAGTGATTTCGACGTACTACGAGCAGTACTTC.

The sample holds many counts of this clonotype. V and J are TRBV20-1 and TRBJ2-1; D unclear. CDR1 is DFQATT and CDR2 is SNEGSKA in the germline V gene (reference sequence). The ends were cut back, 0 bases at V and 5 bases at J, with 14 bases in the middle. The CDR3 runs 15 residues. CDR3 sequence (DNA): TGCAGTGCTAGAGACGCTACGGCTAACAACAATGAGCAGTTCTTC. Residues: CSARDATANNNEQFF.

CDR3 residues: CASSVEGDPYNEQFF. The DNA for the CDR3 is TGTGCCAGCAGCGTAGAGGGTGACCCCTACAATGAGCAGTTCTTC. This rearrangement joins TRBV9 to TRBJ2-1; D unresolved. The V gene lost 0 bases and the J gene lost 2 bases, with 9 bases spanning the gap. The CDR3 consists of 15 residues. Germline CDR1 reads SGDLS; CDR2 reads YYNGEE.

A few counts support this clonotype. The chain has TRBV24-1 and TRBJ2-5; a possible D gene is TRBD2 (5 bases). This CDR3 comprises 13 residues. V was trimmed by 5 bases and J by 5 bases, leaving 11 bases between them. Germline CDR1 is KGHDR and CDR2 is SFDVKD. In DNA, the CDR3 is TGTGCCACCAGTGCAGGACTGGGGGAGACCCAGTACTTC. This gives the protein CATSAGLGETQYF.